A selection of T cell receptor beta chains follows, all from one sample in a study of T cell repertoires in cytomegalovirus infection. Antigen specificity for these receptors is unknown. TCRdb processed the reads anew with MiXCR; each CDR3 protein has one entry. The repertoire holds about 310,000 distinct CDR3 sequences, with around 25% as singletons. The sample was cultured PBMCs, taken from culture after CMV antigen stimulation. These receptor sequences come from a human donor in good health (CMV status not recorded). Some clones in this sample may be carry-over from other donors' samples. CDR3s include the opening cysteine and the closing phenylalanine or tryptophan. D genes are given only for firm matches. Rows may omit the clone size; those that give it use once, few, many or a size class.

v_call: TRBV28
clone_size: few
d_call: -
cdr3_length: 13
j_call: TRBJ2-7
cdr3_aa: CASSFADRYEQYF
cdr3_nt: TGTGCCAGCAGTTTCGCGGACCGCTACGAGCAGTACTTC

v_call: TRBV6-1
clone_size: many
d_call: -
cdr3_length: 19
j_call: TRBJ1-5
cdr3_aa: CASSELAQTMAGMMNPQHF
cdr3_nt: TGTGCCAGCAGTGAACTTGCCCAAACGATGGCTGGAATGATGAACCCCCAGCATTTT

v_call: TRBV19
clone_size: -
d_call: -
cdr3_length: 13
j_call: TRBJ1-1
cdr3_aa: CASSGVENTEAFF
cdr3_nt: TGTGCCAGTTCGGGGGTCGAGAACACTGAAGCTTTCTTT

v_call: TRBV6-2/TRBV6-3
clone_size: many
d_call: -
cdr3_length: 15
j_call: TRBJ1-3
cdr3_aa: CASTRGPALGNTIYF
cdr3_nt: TGTGCCAGCACTCGCGGCCCCGCATTGGGAAACACCATATATTTT

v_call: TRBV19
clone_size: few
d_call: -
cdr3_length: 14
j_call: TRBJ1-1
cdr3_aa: CASSLTGYVTEAFF
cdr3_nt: TGTGCCAGTAGTCTCACAGGGTACGTGACTGAAGCTTTCTTT

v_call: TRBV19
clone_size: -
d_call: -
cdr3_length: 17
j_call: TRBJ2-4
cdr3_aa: CASSTPGGPQAKNIQYF
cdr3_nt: TGTGCCAGTAGTACCCCCGGGGGCCCGCAAGCCAAAAACATTCAGTACTTC

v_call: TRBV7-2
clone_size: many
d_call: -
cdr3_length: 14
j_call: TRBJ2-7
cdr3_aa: CASSLGLSSYEQYF
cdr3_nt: TGTGCCAGCAGCTTAGGGTTGAGCTCCTACGAGCAGTACTTC

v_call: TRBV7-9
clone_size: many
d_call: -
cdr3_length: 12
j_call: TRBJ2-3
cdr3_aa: CASSLSTDTQYF
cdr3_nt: TGTGCCAGCAGCTTATCGACAGATACGCAGTATTTT

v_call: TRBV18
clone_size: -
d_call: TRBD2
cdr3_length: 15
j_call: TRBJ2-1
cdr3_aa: CASSPPSGRFNEQFF
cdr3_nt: TGTGCCAGCTCACCACCTAGCGGGAGGTTCAATGAGCAGTTCTTC

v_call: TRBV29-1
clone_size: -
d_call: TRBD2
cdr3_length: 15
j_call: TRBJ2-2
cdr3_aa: CSVGDGRDVTGELFF
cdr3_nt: TGCAGCGTTGGGGACGGGAGGGATGTTACCGGGGAGCTGTTTTTT

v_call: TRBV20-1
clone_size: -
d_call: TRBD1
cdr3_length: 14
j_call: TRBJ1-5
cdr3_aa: CSAPRTGGYQPQHF
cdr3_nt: TGCAGTGCTCCACGGACAGGGGGTTATCAGCCCCAGCATTTT

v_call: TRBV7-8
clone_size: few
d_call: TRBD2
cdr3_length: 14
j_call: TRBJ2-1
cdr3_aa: CASSGSGPHNEQFF
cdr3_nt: TGTGCCAGCAGCGGTAGCGGGCCCCACAATGAGCAGTTCTTC

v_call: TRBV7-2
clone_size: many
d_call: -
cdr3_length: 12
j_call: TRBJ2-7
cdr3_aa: CASSLETYEQYF
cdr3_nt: TGTGCCAGCAGCCTTGAGACCTACGAGCAGTACTTC

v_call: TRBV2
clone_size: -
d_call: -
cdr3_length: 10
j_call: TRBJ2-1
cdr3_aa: CASLRRGQFF
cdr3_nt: TGTGCCAGCCTCAGAAGGGGGCAGTTCTTC

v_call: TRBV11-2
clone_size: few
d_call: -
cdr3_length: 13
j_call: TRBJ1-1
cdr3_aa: CASSLAWRTEAFF
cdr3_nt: TGTGCCAGCAGCTTAGCCTGGCGCACTGAAGCTTTCTTT

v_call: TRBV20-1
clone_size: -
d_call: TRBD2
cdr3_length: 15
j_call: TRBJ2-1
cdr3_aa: CSVPLLAEVFSEQFF
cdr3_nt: TGCAGTGTCCCACTTCTAGCGGAAGTTTTTAGTGAGCAGTTCTTC